The rows below give T cell receptor beta chains drawn from one sample of a study of CD8 T cells in ankylosing spondylitis. TCRdb fed the 5' RACE reads into MiXCR, producing one record per CDR3 protein. The sample has 130,000 or so distinct CDR3 sequences, 17% seen once; the top ten hold approximately 33%. Sample: blood, either unsorted or a sorted T cell fraction (not recorded which). The source is a male donor with ankylosing spondylitis. The CDR3 runs from the conserved cysteine through the conserved F or W. A D gene is named only where the DNA matches it firmly. Not every row has a clone size; where given, it reads once, few, many or a size class.

V gene	J gene	clone size	D gene	CDR3 length	CDR3 DNA	CDR3 protein
TRBV27	TRBJ2-7	.	.	16	TGTGCCAGCAGCCTCAGAGGTGGACAGACGACCTACGAGCAGTACTTC	CASSLRGGQTTYEQYF
TRBV7-3	TRBJ2-2	.	.	12	TGTGCCAGCAGCTTCATCCCCGGGGAGCTGTTTTTT	CASSFIPGELFF
TRBV2	TRBJ2-3	many	.	15	TGTGCCAGCACCCCGGGTAGCAAGCAACCAGATACGCAGTATTTT	CASTPGSKQPDTQYF
TRBV9	TRBJ2-7	.	.	14	TGTGCCAGCAGCCCCTACTCCGGCGGAGGAGAGCAGTACTTC	CASSPYSGGGEQYF
TRBV5-1	TRBJ2-3	.	.	17	TGCGCCAGCAGCGTGGGCCCGGCCAGCTACCCTGCAGATACGCAGTATTTT	CASSVGPASYPADTQYF
TRBV27	TRBJ1-6	.	.	12	TGTGCCAGCAGTTTTCACTCTTCACCCCTCCACTTT	CASSFHSSPLHF
TRBV5-1	TRBJ2-2	.	TRBD2	22	TGCGCCAGCAGCGGGAAGATCGGGGTGGCTAGCGGGACACTCCTAAACACCGGGGAGCTGTTTTTT	CASSGKIGVASGTLLNTGELFF
TRBV29-1	TRBJ2-2	many	TRBD1	15	TGCAGCGTTGAAAACCCGGGACAGGGAACCGGGGAGCTGTTTTTT	CSVENPGQGTGELFF
TRBV27	TRBJ2-2	.	TRBD1	14	TGTGCCAGCACCGACAGGGCGAACACCGGGGAGCTGTTTTTT	CASTDRANTGELFF
TRBV7-9	TRBJ2-1	few	.	11	TGTGCCAGCAATAAAGGCAATGAGCAGTTCTTC	CASNKGNEQFF
TRBV4-1	TRBJ2-7	few	TRBD1	13	TGCGCCAGCAGAAGACAGGGGGCAGGGGAGCAGTACTTC	CASRRQGAGEQYF
TRBV12-3/TRBV12-4	TRBJ1-1	.	.	12	TGTGCCAGCAGTGACCGAGCTACTGAAGCTTTCTTT	CASSDRATEAFF
TRBV29-1	TRBJ2-5	few	TRBD1	11	TGCAGCTCCAGGGGGCTAGAGACCCAGTACTTC	CSSRGLETQYF
TRBV4-1	TRBJ1-5	once	.	13	TGCGCCAGCAGCCAAGGTAGCAATCAGCCCCAGCATTTT	CASSQGSNQPQHF
TRBV12-3/TRBV12-4	TRBJ2-7	.	TRBD2	19	TGTGCCAGCAGTCATCCGGTCCGGACTAGCGGGAGCCCGGGAACCGAGCAGTACTTC	CASSHPVRTSGSPGTEQYF
TRBV25-1	TRBJ2-7	.	.	11	TGTGCCAGCAGTACGGACTACGAGCAGTACTTC	CASSTDYEQYF
TRBV5-1	TRBJ2-4	few	.	13	TGCGCCAGCAGCTTGGAGGTCAAAAACATTCAGTACTTC	CASSLEVKNIQYF
TRBV7-8	TRBJ2-3	.	.	18	TGTGCCAGCAGCTCCCCAGACCGAGAACCACCCCAGGTAGATACGCAGTATTTT	CASSSPDREPPQVDTQYF
TRBV5-1	TRBJ2-3	few	.	15	TGCGCCAGCAGCTTTTGGCAGCCCTCCACAGATACGCAGTATTTT	CASSFWQPSTDTQYF
TRBV19	TRBJ1-4	few	.	15	TGTGCCACTTCGGGACAACGCATAACTAATGAAAAACTGTTTTTT	CATSGQRITNEKLFF
TRBV29-1	TRBJ2-7	few	TRBD1	14	TGCAGCGTGACTCCGTCCGACAGGGACTACGAGCAGTACTTC	CSVTPSDRDYEQYF
TRBV5-1	TRBJ2-3	.	.	16	TGCGCCAGCAGCTTGGATGGGGGAGGTGGCACAGATACGCAGTATTTT	CASSLDGGGGTDTQYF
TRBV28	TRBJ2-5	few	TRBD2	17	TGTGCCAGCAGAAGATCCCGATTTAGCGGGAAAAAAGAGACCCAGTACTTC	CASRRSRFSGKKETQYF
TRBV28	TRBJ2-7	few	TRBD1	15	TGTGCCAGCAGTGATTCCGGGACAGGGACCGACGAGCAGTACTTC	CASSDSGTGTDEQYF
TRBV19	TRBJ1-1	.	TRBD1	13	TGTGCCAGTAGTAGAGGACAGGGTTCTGAAGCTTTCTTT	CASSRGQGSEAFF
TRBV4-3	TRBJ2-7	few	.	13	TGCGCCAGCAGCCAAGATTTGGACTACGAGCAGTACTTC	CASSQDLDYEQYF
TRBV11-3	TRBJ2-1	few	.	13	TGTGCCAGCAGCTTAGGCCAAGTCAATGAGCAGTTCTTC	CASSLGQVNEQFF
TRBV3-1	TRBJ2-1	few	.	15	TGTGCCAGCAGCCAAGAGTCTAGACTTTGGAGTGAGCAGTTCTTC	CASSQESRLWSEQFF
TRBV20-1	TRBJ2-1	.	TRBD2	17	TGCAGTGCTAGAGAGGTCAAGGGACTAGCGGGACACAATGAGCAGTTCTTC	CSAREVKGLAGHNEQFF
TRBV9	TRBJ2-7	.	TRBD1	12	TGTGCCAGCAGCGCTACAGGGGGAGAGCAGTACTTC	CASSATGGEQYF
TRBV27	TRBJ1-5	.	TRBD1	15	TGTGCCAGCAGTTCCGGGACAGGGGAATTTCAGCCCCAGCATTTT	CASSSGTGEFQPQHF
TRBV28	TRBJ2-7	few	.	14	TGTGCCAGCAGGGATGGGGGTAGCGACTACGAGCAGTACTTC	CASRDGGSDYEQYF
TRBV4-1	TRBJ1-3	.	TRBD1	18	TGCGCCAGCAGCCAGGTTCAGGGGGCCCTCTCCTCTGGAAACACCATATATTTT	CASSQVQGALSSGNTIYF
TRBV2	TRBJ2-7	.	.	13	TGTGCCAGCCGAACCCAGCATTCCTACGAGCAGTACTTC	CASRTQHSYEQYF
TRBV4-1	TRBJ2-2	.	.	14	TGCGCCAGCAGCCAAGCAGAAGCCACCGGGGAGCTGTTTTTT	CASSQAEATGELFF
TRBV7-2	TRBJ2-1	.	.	16	TGTGCCAGCAGCTTGGTAGTTGGACACCACTACAATGAGCAGTTCTTC	CASSLVVGHHYNEQFF
TRBV9	TRBJ2-7	few	TRBD1	14	TGTGCCAGCAGTCCTACTGACAGGGCTGGCGAGCAGTACTTC	CASSPTDRAGEQYF
TRBV7-9	TRBJ1-1	.	.	17	TGTGCCAGCAGCCCTATCCAGGGCCAGGGGATGAACACTGAAGCTTTCTTT	CASSPIQGQGMNTEAFF
TRBV9	TRBJ1-3	.	TRBD1	14	TGTGCCAGCAGCCCAGGGACAGGGGGAAACACCATATATTTT	CASSPGTGGNTIYF
TRBV4-2	TRBJ2-5	few	.	14	TGTGCCAGCAGCCGTCCGGGGACCCAAGAGACCCAGTACTTC	CASSRPGTQETQYF
TRBV7-9	TRBJ2-2	.	.	12	TGTGCCAGCAGCCCCCAGGCTTGGGAGCTGTTTTTT	CASSPQAWELFF
TRBV2	TRBJ1-2	few	.	12	TGTGCCAGCTCCCGACAGTCTTATGGCTACACCTTC	CASSRQSYGYTF
TRBV27	TRBJ2-1	.	TRBD2	13	TGTGCCACCACGACTAGCGGGATTGGGGAGCAGTTCTTC	CATTTSGIGEQFF
TRBV6-6	TRBJ1-3	.	.	12	TGTGCCAGCAGCCCTCTCGGTAACACCATATATTTT	CASSPLGNTIYF
TRBV29-1	TRBJ2-7	few	TRBD1	12	TGCAGCGTTGTAGGACAGGCCTACGAGCAGTACTTC	CSVVGQAYEQYF
TRBV4-1	TRBJ2-1	few	.	13	TGCGCCAGCAGCCAAGATTCGAGTAATGAGCAGTTCTTC	CASSQDSSNEQFF
TRBV11-2	TRBJ2-7	.	TRBD1	14	TGTGCCAGCTTGGGACAGGATAATTCCTACGAGCACTACTTC	CASLGQDNSYEHYF
TRBV2	TRBJ2-7	many	.	12	TGTGCCATAAGGGACGGCGGCTACGAGCAGTACTTC	CAIRDGGYEQYF
TRBV20-1	TRBJ2-1	few	TRBD1	13	TGCAGTGCAGCGACAGGGGGCGCACATGAGCAGTTCTTC	CSAATGGAHEQFF